The sample holds a few counts of the clone carrying this TCR beta chain. Its matching antigen is unknown. The sample belongs to a study of T-cell memory formation after mild COVID-19. Notes on the study in general: CD4+ bias marked clones expanding day 15 to 37, unlike balanced contracting clones.

TCRdb reprocessed the 5' RACE reads via MiXCR and lists one record per CDR3 protein. The sample yields around 310,000 distinct CDR3 sequences, roughly 15% seen once. This sequence originates from a man between 18 and 29 years old who had mild COVID-19 (a few samples of this study predate the infection). Cell type and time point are not known. Sequencing was carried out using PBMCs or a T cell subset sorted from them (not recorded which).

The CDR3 loop reads CASSQDLGGFNYGYTF. The CDR3 region has the DNA TGTGCCAGCAGCCAAGATCTGGGAGGGTTTAACTATGGCTACACCTTC. The rearrangement links TRBV3-1 to TRBJ1-2; no definite D call. The CDR3 loop spans 16 amino acids. The ends were cut back, 0 bases at V and 1 base at J, with 12 bases in the middle. CDR1 is LGHDT and CDR2 is YNNKEL in the germline V gene (reference sequence).